Listed below are T cell receptor beta chains from one sample, sequenced in a study of T cell repertoires in cytomegalovirus infection. TCRdb reprocessed the reads via MiXCR and lists one record per CDR3 protein. This sample has a few hundred thousand distinct CDR3 sequences; more than 25% occur once, and the top ten carry around 14%. Sequencing was performed on PBMCs. The origin of the receptors is a human donor in good health (CMV status not recorded). Some clones in this sample may be carry-over from other donors' samples. Both conserved end residues are trimmed from each CDR3. D genes are given only for firm matches. The listing skips clone size in some rows; elsewhere it reads once, few, many or a size class.

V gene	J gene	clone size	D gene	CDR3 length	CDR3 protein
TRBV20-1	TRBJ2-2	few	TRBD1	13	SAQRGDRGTGELF
TRBV27	TRBJ2-6	NA	NA	13	ASTRTLSGANVLT
TRBV7-8	TRBJ2-2	many	NA	12	ASRSQGGTGELF
TRBV28	TRBJ1-2	NA	NA	14	ASSPTRTEFLDGYT
TRBV5-4	TRBJ2-1	few	TRBD1	12	ASRPGQASHGQF
TRBV5-6	TRBJ2-2	few	NA	11	ASSGTYTGELF
TRBV6-1	TRBJ1-5	many	NA	14	ASRPGGGSPNQPQH
TRBV7-8	TRBJ2-3	many	TRBD1	11	ASSSRTGGLQY
TRBV10-3	TRBJ2-6	few	NA	13	AISSGGAGANVLT
TRBV7-8	TRBJ2-3	many	NA	11	ACREGFTDTQY
TRBV24-1	TRBJ1-1	few	NA	11	ATSGHTNTEAF
TRBV14	TRBJ1-6	NA	NA	12	ASSQVVGNSPLH
TRBV7-2	TRBJ2-5	many	NA	13	ASSLFSGFKETQY
TRBV19	TRBJ1-1	few	TRBD1	14	ASSTLNRGRNTEAF
TRBV5-1	TRBJ2-6	few	NA	14	ASSSDGDSGANVLT
TRBV7-2	TRBJ1-5	few	TRBD1	12	ASSSRGRFQPQH
TRBV7-9	TRBJ2-3	many	TRBD2	15	ASSLVGLAGISDTQY
TRBV12-3/TRBV12-4	TRBJ1-2	few	TRBD1	11	ASSIRDSYGYT
TRBV20-1	TRBJ2-1	NA	TRBD1	14	SAQVTRDRFQNEQF
TRBV11-2	TRBJ2-2	NA	TRBD2	17	ASSLARLAGGKSTGELF
TRBV7-9	TRBJ1-1	many	NA	11	ASSSGLNTEAF
TRBV28	TRBJ2-1	NA	NA	9	AGQGPTEQF
TRBV25-1	TRBJ1-2	NA	NA	10	ASSDRGYGYT
TRBV29-1	TRBJ1-1	few	NA	8	SVAHTEAF
TRBV7-9	TRBJ2-2	few	NA	17	ASSLTRREGMANTGELF
TRBV28	TRBJ2-1	NA	TRBD1	14	ASRGAGTGSIDEQF
TRBV27	TRBJ2-7	NA	NA	16	ASSFRAGAFSPPNEQY
TRBV4-1	TRBJ2-1	many	TRBD2	13	ASSQDQRDVYEQF
TRBV7-2	TRBJ2-7	many	TRBD1	11	ASSLPGQDEQY
TRBV7-9	TRBJ2-1	NA	NA	11	ASSLDANNEQF
TRBV7-2	TRBJ2-5	few	NA	13	ASSLGQGYQETQY
TRBV5-1	TRBJ2-7	few	TRBD2	12	ASRSGLIFGEQY
TRBV19	TRBJ2-7	NA	TRBD2	14	ASSTPPGGIPNEQY
TRBV7-2	TRBJ1-3	NA	TRBD1	12	ASSSYRGENTIY
TRBV24-1	TRBJ1-5	NA	NA	13	ATSASDSFNQPQH
TRBV12-3/TRBV12-4	TRBJ1-1	few	TRBD1	15	ASSWGDRGHRSTEAF
TRBV19	TRBJ1-2	few	NA	12	ASRYGTFNYGYT
TRBV20-1	TRBJ1-1	NA	NA	10	SARKANTEAF
TRBV7-6	TRBJ2-3	NA	NA	12	ASGEGPPADTQY
TRBV28	TRBJ1-1	few	NA	12	ASSLAGRDTEAF
TRBV11-2	TRBJ2-1	NA	TRBD2	11	ASSLTSGYEQF
TRBV7-2	TRBJ1-1	NA	NA	13	ASSSRGALNTEAF
TRBV2	TRBJ1-5	NA	NA	9	ASSETGPQH
TRBV10-3	TRBJ2-5	NA	NA	13	AIGDSGGIQETQY
TRBV12-3/TRBV12-4	TRBJ1-1	few	NA	11	ASTFSRETEAF
TRBV12-3/TRBV12-4	TRBJ2-1	NA	TRBD1	13	ASKKTGAELNEQF
TRBV12-5	TRBJ1-1	many	NA	14	ASGLAGQSANAEAF
TRBV7-9	TRBJ1-5	NA	TRBD1	13	ASSFTGGSNQPQH
TRBV12-3/TRBV12-4	TRBJ1-6	NA	NA	13	ASRVSGAKNSPLH
TRBV15	TRBJ2-1	few	NA	10	ATSRDKDEQF